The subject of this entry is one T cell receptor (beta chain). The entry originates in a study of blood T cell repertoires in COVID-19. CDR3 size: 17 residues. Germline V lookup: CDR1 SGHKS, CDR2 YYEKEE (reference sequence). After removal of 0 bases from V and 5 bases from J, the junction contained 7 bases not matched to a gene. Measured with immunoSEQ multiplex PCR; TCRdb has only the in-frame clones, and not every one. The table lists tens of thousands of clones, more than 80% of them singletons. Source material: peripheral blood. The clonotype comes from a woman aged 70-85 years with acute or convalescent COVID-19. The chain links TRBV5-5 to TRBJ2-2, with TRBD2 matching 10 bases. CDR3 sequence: CASSLVPTSGLTGELFF. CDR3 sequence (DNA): TGTGCCAGCAGCTTGGTGCCGACTAGCGGGTTAACCGGGGAGCTGTTTTTT.